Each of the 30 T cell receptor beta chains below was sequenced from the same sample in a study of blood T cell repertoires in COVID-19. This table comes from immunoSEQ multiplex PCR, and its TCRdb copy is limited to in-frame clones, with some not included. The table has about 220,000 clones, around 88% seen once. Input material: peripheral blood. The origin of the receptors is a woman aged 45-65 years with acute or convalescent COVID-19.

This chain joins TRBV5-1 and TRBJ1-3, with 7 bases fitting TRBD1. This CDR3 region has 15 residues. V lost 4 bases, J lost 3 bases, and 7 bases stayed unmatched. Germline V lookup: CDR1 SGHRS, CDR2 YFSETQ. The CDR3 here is CASSPRGAGGNTIYF. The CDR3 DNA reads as TGCGCCAGCAGCCCCAGGGGGGCAGGTGGAAACACCATATATTTT.

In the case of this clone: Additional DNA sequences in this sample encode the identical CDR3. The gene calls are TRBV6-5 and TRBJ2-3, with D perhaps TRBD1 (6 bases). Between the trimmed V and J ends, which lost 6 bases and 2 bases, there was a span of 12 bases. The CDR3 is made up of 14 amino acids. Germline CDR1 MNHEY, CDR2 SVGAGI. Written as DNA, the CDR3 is TGTGCCAGCAGCCTGAACAGGGCCACAGATACGCAGTATTTT. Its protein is CASSLNRATDTQYF.

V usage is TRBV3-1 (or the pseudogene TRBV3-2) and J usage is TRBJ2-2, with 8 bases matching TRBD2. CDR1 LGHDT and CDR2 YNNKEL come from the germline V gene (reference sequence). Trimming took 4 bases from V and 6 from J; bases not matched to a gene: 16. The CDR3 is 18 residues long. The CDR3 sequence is CASSPWIAGLKRAGELFF. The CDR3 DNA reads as TGTGCCAGCAGCCCGTGGATAGCGGGACTGAAAAGAGCCGGGGAGCTGTTTTTT.

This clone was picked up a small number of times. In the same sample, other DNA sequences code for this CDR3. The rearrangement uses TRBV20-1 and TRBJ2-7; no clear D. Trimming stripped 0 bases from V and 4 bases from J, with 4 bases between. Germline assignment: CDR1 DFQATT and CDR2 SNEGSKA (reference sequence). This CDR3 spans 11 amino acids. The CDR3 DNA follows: TGCAGTGCTAGAGATCTATACGAGCAGTACTTC. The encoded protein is CSARDLYEQYF.

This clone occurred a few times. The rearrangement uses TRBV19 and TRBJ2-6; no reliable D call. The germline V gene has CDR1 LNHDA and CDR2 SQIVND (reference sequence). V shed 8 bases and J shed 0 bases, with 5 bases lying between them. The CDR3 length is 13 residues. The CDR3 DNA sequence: TGTGCCAGTGAAGCCTCTGGGGCCAACGTCCTGACTTTC. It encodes CASEASGANVLTF. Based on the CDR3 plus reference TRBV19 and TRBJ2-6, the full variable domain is DGGITQSPKYLFRKEGQNVTLSCEQNLNHDAMYWYRQDPGQGLRLIYYSQIVNDFQKGDIAEGYSVSREKKESFPLTVTSAQKNPTAFYLCASEASGANVLTFGAGSRLTVL.

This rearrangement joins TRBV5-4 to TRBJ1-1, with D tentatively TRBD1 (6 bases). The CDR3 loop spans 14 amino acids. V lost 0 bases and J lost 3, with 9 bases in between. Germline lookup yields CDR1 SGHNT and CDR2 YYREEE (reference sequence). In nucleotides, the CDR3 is TGTGCCAGCAGCTTGGAGGCAGGGGACACTGAAGCTTTCTTT. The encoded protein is CASSLEAGDTEAFF.

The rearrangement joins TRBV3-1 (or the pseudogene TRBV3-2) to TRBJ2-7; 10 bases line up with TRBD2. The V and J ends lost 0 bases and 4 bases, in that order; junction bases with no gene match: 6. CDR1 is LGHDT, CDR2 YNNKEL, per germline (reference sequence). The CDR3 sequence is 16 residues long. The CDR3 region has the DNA TGTGCCAGCAGCCAAGATCTTCCTAGCGGGAGTTACGAGCAGTACTTC. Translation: CASSQDLPSGSYEQYF.

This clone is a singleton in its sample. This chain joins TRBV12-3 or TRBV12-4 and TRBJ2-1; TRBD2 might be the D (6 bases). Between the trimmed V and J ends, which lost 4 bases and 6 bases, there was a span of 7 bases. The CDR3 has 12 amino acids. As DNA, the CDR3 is TGTGCCAGCAGTTGGGACTTCAATGAGCAGTTCTTC. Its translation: CASSWDFNEQFF.

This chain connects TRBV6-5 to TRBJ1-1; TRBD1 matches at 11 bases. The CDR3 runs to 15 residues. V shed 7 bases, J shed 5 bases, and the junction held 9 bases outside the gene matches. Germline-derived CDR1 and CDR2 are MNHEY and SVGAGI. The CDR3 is CASIRTGQGVTEAFF. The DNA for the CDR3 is TGTGCCAGCATCCGTACGGGACAGGGGGTTACTGAAGCTTTCTTT.

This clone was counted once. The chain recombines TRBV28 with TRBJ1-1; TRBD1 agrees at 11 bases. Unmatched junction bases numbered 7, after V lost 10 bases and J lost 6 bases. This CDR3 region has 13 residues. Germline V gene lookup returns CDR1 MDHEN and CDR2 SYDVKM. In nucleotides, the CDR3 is TGTGCCACCAGCGGACAGGGGGCATCTGAAGCTTTCTTT. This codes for CATSGQGASEAFF.

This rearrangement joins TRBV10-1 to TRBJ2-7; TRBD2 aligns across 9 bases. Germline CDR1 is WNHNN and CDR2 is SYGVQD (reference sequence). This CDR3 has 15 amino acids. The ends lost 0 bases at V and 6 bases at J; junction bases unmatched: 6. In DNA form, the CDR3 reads TGCGCCAGCAGTGAGTCAGCGGGAGGTCTTGGCGAGCAGTACTTC. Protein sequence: CASSESAGGLGEQYF.

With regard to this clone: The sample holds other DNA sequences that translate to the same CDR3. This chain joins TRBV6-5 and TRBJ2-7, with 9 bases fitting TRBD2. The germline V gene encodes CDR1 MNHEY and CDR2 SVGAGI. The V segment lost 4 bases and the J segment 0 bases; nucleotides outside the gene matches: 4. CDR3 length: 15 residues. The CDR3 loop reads CASSLTSGSSYEQYF. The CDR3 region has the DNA TGTGCCAGCAGTTTGACTAGCGGATCCTCCTACGAGCAGTACTTC.

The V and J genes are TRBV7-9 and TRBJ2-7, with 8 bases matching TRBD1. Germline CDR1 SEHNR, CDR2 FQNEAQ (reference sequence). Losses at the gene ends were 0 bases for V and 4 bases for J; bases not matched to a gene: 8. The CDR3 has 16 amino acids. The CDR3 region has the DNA TGTGCCAGCAGCTTAGCCCTGGACAGGGTGGAATACGAGCAGTACTTC. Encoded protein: CASSLALDRVEYEQYF.

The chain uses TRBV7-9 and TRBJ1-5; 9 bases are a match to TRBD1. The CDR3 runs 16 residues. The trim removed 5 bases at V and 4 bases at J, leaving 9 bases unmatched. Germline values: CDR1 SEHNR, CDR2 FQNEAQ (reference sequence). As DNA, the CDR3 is TGTGCCAGCAGCCCAGTTGGGACAGGGACGAATCAGCCCCAGCATTTT. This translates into CASSPVGTGTNQPQHF. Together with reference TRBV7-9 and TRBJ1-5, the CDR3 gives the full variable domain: DTGVSQNPRHKITKRGQNVTFRCDPISEHNRLYWYRQTLGQGPEFLTYFQNEAQLEKSRLLSDRFSAERPKGSFSTLEIQRTEQGDSAMYLCASSPVGTGTNQPQHFGDGTRLSIL.

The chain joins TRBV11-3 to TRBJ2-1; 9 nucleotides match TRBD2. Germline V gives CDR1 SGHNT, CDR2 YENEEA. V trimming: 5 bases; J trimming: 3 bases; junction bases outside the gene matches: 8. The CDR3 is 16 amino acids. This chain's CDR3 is CASSQKGTSFYNEQFF. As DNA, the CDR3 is TGTGCCAGCAGCCAAAAGGGGACTAGCTTCTACAATGAGCAGTTCTTC.

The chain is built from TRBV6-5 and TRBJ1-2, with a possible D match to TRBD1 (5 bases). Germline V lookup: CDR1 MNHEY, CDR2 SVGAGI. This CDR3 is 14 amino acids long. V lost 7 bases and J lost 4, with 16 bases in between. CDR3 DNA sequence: TGTGCCAGCACTGGGGGGGGATGGGTCTATGGCTACACCTTC. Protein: CASTGGGWVYGYTF.

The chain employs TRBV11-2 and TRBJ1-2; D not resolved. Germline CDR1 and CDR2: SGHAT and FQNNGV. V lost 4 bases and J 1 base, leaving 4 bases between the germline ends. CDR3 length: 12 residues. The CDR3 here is CASSYYNYGYTF. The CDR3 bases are TGTGCCAGCAGCTACTATAACTATGGCTACACCTTC.

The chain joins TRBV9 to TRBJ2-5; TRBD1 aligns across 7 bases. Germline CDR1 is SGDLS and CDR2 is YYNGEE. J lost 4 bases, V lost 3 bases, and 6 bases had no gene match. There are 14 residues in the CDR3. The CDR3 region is CASSGRTGGETQYF. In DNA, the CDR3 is TGTGCCAGCAGCGGACGGACAGGAGGAGAGACCCAGTACTTC.

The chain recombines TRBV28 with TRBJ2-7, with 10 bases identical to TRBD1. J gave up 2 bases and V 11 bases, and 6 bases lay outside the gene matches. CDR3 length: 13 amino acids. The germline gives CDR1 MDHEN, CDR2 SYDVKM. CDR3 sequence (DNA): TGTGCCGTCCATGGACAGGGGGCCTACGAGCAGTACTTC. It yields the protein CAVHGQGAYEQYF.

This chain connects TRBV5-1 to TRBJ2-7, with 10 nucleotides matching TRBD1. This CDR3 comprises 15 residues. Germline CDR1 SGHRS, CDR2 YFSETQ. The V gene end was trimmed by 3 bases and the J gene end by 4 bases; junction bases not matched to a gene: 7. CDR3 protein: CASSWGRDRGYEQYF. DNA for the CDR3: TGCGCCAGCAGCTGGGGGCGGGACAGGGGTTACGAGCAGTACTTC.

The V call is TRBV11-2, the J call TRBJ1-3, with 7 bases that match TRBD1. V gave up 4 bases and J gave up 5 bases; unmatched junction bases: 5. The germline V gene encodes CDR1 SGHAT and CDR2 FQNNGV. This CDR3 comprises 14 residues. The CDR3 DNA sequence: TGTGCCAGCAGCTACGGGACAGCTAGAAACACCATATATTTT. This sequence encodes CASSYGTARNTIYF.

CDR3 nucleotides: TGTGCCAGCAGCCATGGAGGGGGCGTGGAACTGTTTTTT. As protein: CASSHGGGVELFF. The V and J genes are TRBV3-1 (or the pseudogene TRBV3-2) and TRBJ1-4; 7 bases line up with TRBD1. From germline, CDR1 is LGHDT and CDR2 YNNKEL (reference sequence). Trimming at V came to 3 bases and at J to 12 bases, leaving 7 bases not matched to a gene. The CDR3 is 13 residues long.

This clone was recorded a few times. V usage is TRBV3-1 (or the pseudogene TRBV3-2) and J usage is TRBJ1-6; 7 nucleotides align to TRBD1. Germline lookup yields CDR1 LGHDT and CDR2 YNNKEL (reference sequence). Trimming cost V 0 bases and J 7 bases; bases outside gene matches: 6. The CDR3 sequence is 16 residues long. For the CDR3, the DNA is TGTGCCAGCAGCCAAGAATTAGGGACAGAGAATTCACCCCTCCACTTT. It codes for CASSQELGTENSPLHF.

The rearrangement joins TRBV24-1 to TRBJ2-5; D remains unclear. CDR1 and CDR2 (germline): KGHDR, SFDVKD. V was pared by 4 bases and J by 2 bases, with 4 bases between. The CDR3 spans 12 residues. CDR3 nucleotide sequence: TGTGCCACCAGTGAATCTCAAGAGACCCAGTACTTC. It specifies CATSESQETQYF.

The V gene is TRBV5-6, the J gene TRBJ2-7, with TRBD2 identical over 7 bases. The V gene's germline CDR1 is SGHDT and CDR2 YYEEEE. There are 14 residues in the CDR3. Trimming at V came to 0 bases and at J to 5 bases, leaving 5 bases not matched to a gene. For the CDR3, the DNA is TGTGCCAGCAGCTTGGCCGGGAGGAGTAACGAGCAGTACTTC. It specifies CASSLAGRSNEQYF.

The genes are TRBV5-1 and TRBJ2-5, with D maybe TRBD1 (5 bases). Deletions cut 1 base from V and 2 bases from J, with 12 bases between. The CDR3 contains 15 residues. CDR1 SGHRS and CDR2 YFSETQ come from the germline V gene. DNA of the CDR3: TGCGCCAGCAGCTTGAGCACAGGCCTGCAAGAGACCCAGTACTTC. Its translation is CASSLSTGLQETQYF.

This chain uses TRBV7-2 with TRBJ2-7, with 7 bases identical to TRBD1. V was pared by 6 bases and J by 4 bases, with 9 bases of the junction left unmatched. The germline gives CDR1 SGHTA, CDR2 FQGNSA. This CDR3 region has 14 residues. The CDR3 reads CASRTTGKGYEQYF. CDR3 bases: TGTGCCAGCAGGACGACAGGGAAGGGGTACGAGCAGTACTTC.

CDR3 sequence reads: CSASEGAQDTQYF. The DNA of the CDR3 is TGCAGTGCTAGTGAGGGGGCGCAGGATACGCAGTATTTT. The chain employs TRBV20-1 and TRBJ2-3, with TRBD1 identical over 7 bases. Germline CDR1 is DFQATT and CDR2 is SNEGSKA (reference sequence). The V segment lost 3 bases and the J segment 6 bases; nucleotides outside the gene matches: 6. The CDR3 covers 13 residues.

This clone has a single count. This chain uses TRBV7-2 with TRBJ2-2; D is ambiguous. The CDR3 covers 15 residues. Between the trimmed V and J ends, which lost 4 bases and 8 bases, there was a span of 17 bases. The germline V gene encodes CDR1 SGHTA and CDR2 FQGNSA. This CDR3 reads CASSSQLAPSGELFF. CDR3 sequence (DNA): TGTGCCAGCAGCTCTCAGTTGGCTCCCTCGGGGGAGCTGTTTTTT.

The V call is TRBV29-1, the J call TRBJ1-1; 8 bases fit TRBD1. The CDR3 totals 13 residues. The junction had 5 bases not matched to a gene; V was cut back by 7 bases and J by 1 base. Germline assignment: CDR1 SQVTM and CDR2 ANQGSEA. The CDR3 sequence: CSGTGQGNTEAFF. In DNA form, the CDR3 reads TGCAGCGGCACTGGACAGGGGAACACTGAAGCTTTCTTT. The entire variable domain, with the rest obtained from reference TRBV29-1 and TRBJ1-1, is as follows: SAVISQKPSRDICQRGTSLTIQCQVDSQVTMMFWYRQQPGQSLTLIATANQGSEATYESGFVIDKFPISRPNLTFSTLTVSNMSPEDSSIYLCSGTGQGNTEAFFGQGTRLTVV.